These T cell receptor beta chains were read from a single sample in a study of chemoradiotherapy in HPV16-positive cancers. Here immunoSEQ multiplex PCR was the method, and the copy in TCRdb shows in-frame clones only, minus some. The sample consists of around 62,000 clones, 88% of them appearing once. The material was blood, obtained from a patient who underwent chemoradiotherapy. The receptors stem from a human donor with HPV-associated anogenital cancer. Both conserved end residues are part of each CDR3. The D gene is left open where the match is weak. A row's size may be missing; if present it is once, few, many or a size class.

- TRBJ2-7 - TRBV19 CASSWGVSSYEQYF TGTGCCAGTAGTTGGGGGGTTTCGTCCTACGAGCAGTACTTC
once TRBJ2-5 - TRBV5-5 CASSAGLQETQYF TGTGCCAGCAGCGCGGGACTCCAAGAGACCCAGTACTTC
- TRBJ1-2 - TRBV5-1 CASTEGTNYGYTF TGCGCCAGCACCGAGGGAACCAACTATGGCTACACCTTC
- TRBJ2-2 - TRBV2 CASSEGGGTGELFF TGTGCCAGCAGTGAGGGTGGGGGCACCGGGGAGCTGTTTTTT
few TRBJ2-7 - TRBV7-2 CASSLGTPLNSYEQYF TGTGCCAGCAGCTTAGGGACCCCTTTAAACTCCTACGAGCAGTACTTC
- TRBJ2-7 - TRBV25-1 CASSDPGRSYEQYF TGTGCCAGCAGTGACCCTGGCCGGTCCTACGAGCAGTACTTC
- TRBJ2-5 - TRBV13 CASRFGIGETQYF TGTGCCAGCAGATTCGGGATTGGAGAGACCCAGTACTTC
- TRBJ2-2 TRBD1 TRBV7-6 CASSPGGASTGELFF TGTGCCAGCAGCCCAGGGGGCGCGAGCACCGGGGAGCTGTTTTTT
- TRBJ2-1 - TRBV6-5 CASPIPASSYNEQFF TGTGCCAGCCCAATCCCGGCTAGCTCCTACAATGAGCAGTTCTTC
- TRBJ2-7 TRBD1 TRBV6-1 CASSVGQGSWEQYF TGTGCCAGCAGTGTTGGACAGGGGTCGTGGGAGCAGTACTTC
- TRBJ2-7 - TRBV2 CASSDRRGHWGEQYF TGTGCCAGCAGCGACCGGAGGGGGCACTGGGGCGAGCAGTACTTC
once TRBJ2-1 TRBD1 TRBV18 CASSPTGFNEQFF TGTGCCAGCTCACCGACAGGGTTCAATGAGCAGTTCTTC
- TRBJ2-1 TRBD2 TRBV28 CASSLAGGKQFF TGTGCCAGCAGTCTAGCGGGAGGGAAACAGTTCTTC
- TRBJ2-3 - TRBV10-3 CAISDWRDPSSADTQYF TGTGCCATCAGTGACTGGCGGGACCCTTCCTCGGCAGATACGCAGTATTTT
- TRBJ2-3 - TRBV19 CASRLSGDTQYF TGTGCCAGTCGGCTGAGCGGAGATACGCAGTATTTT
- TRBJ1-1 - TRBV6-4 CARQGRYTEAFF TGTGCCAGGCAGGGTCGGTACACTGAAGCTTTCTTT
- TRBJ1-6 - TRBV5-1 CASSLGQDKPLHF TGCGCCAGCAGCTTGGGACAGGATAAACCCCTCCACTTT
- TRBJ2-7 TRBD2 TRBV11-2 CASSLERESSYEQYF TGTGCCAGCAGCTTGGAGCGGGAGAGTTCCTACGAGCAGTACTTC
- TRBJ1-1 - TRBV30 CAWSGGQGGTEAFF TGTGCCTGGAGTGGGGGGCAGGGTGGCACTGAAGCTTTCTTT
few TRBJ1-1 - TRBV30 CAWSRGEAFF TGTGCCTGGAGCAGAGGCGAAGCTTTCTTT
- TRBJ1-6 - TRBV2 CASSVQGSSPLHF TGTGCCAGCAGTGTGCAGGGGTCCTCACCCCTCCACTTT
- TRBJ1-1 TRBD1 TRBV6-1 CASKRDRDRVTEAFF TGTGCCAGCAAAAGAGACCGGGACAGGGTTACTGAAGCTTTCTTT
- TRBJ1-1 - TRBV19 CASRNGDPLGAFF TGTGCCAGTAGAAACGGGGACCCTCTCGGGGCTTTCTTT
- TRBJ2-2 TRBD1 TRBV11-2 CASSSLQGAGELFF TGTGCCAGCAGCTCATTACAGGGGGCCGGGGAGCTGTTTTTT
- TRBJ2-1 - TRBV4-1 CASSQDGGREQFF TGCGCCAGCAGCCAAGATGGGGGCCGTGAGCAGTTCTTC
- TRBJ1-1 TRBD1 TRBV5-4 CASSQDRGVTEAFF TGTGCCAGCAGCCAGGACAGGGGCGTCACTGAAGCTTTCTTT
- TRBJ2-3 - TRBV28 CASSPAPPGSTDTQYF TGTGCCAGTTCCCCGGCCCCCCCGGGGAGCACAGATACGCAGTATTTT
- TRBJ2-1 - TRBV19 CASSISLSHREHNEQFF TGTGCCAGTAGTATATCCCTTTCCCACAGGGAACACAATGAGCAGTTCTTC
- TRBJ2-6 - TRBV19 CASEGVPGANVLTF TGTGCCAGTGAAGGAGTCCCTGGGGCCAACGTCCTGACTTTC
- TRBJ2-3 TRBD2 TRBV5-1 CASSLLGLAGGDTQYF TGCGCCAGCAGCTTGTTGGGACTAGCGGGAGGGGATACGCAGTATTTT
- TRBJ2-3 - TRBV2 CASSEAPMATQYF TGTGCCAGCAGTGAAGCCCCTATGGCTACGCAGTATTTT
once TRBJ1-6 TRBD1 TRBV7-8 CASSLIAGGTGSPLHF TGTGCCAGCAGCTTAATTGCAGGGGGGACTGGTTCACCCCTCCACTTT
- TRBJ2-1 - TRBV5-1 CASVDLGDEQFF TGCGCCAGCGTTGACTTGGGGGATGAGCAGTTCTTC
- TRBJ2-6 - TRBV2 CASRKGVASGANVLTF TGTGCCAGCCGGAAGGGCGTCGCCTCTGGGGCCAACGTCCTGACTTTC
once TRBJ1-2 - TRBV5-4 CASSLVQTNYGYTF TGTGCCAGCAGCTTGGTCCAAACTAACTATGGCTACACCTTC
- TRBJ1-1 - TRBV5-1 CASSPSGGSGSNTEAFF TGCGCCAGCAGCCCGAGTGGGGGGTCTGGCTCCAACACTGAAGCTTTCTTT
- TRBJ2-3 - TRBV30 CAWKVGDTQYF TGTGCCTGGAAAGTCGGGGATACGCAGTATTTT
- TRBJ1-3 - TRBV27 CASSLTGADTIYF TGTGCCAGCAGTTTAACGGGGGCGGACACCATATATTTT
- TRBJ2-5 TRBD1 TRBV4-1 CASSQGPGQGAVETQYF TGCGCCAGCAGCCAAGGCCCGGGACAGGGGGCAGTGGAGACCCAGTACTTC
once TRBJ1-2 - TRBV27 CASSFSGQINGYTF TGTGCCAGCAGTTTTTCCGGACAGATAAACGGCTACACCTTC
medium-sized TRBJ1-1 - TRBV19 CASSNRRAEAFF TGTGCCAGTAGTAACAGAAGGGCTGAAGCTTTCTTT
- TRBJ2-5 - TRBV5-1 CASSTSQETQYF TGCGCCAGCAGCACCTCCCAAGAGACCCAGTACTTC
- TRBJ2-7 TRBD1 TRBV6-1 CAHGTARPGEQYF TGTGCCCATGGGACAGCCCGACCGGGAGAGCAGTACTTC
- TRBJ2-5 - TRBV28 CASSLQETQYF TGTGCCAGCAGTCTACAAGAGACCCAGTACTTC